This T cell receptor (beta chain) is drawn from a study of T cell changes during pregnancy in multiple sclerosis. The assay was immunoSEQ multiplex PCR, and TCRdb's table has in-frame clones only and misses some. The sample lists more than 40,000 clones, roughly 94% seen once, with just under 0.6% in the top ten. There are 15 residues in the CDR3. The V gene's germline CDR1 is SGHRS and CDR2 YFSETQ. V gave up 4 bases and J gave up 7 bases; unmatched junction bases: 6. The clonotype was recovered from a female donor with multiple sclerosis, enrolled in a pregnancy study. The rearrangement links TRBV5-1 to TRBJ2-5; 14 bases map to TRBD2. The input for sequencing was CD4+ T cells from peripheral blood mononuclear cells, taken in the second trimester of pregnancy. The CDR3 DNA is TGCGCCAGCAGCCGTCCCGGGACTAGCGGGGGGACCCAGTACTTC. Translation gives CASSRPGTSGGTQYF. Full variable domain (remainder filled in from reference TRBV5-1 and TRBJ2-5): KAGVTQTPRYLIKTRGQQVTLSCSPISGHRSVSWYQQTPGQGLQFLFEYFSETQRNKGNFPGRFSGRQFSNSRSEMNVSTLELGDSALYLCASSRPGTSGGTQYFGPGTRLLVL.